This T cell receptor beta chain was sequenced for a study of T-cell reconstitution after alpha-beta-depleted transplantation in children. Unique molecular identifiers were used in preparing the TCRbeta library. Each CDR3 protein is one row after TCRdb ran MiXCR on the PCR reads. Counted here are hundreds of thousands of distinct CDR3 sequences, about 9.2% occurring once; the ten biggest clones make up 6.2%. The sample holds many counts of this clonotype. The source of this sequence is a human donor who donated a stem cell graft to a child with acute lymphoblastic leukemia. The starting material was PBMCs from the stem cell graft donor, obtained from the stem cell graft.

This CDR3 is CASSSTGTSYGYTF. The CDR3 DNA sequence: TGCGCCAGCAGCTCAACAGGGACCAGCTATGGCTACACCTTC. The chain recombines TRBV5-1 with TRBJ1-2, with a weak D call TRBD1 (6 bases). The CDR3 spans 14 residues. The V and J ends lost 3 bases and 4 bases respectively, with 13 bases between them. CDR1 and CDR2 (germline): SGHRS, YFSETQ.